The 27 T cell receptor beta chains below were found in one sample sequenced in a study of regulatory T cells in long-lasting Graves disease. Time point denoted: newly diagnosed GD, antithyroid drugs for less than 3 months. Researchers made the TCR library from RNA that was extracted from PBMCs. CDR3 regions were amplified by Arm-PCR using iRepertoire HTBI primers to build TCR beta libraries. Via MiXCR, TCRdb re-called the multiplex PCR reads, giving one row per CDR3 protein. The sample includes roughly 420,000 distinct CDR3 sequences, about 15% of them seen just once. The data also belong to a second study, concerning T cells in Graves' hyperthyroidism and ophthalmopathy.

The input for sequencing was peripheral blood mononuclear cells (PBMCs), taken at new diagnosis, from a patient treated with antithyroid drugs. These receptors all stem from a woman between 18 and 29 years old with Graves disease.

This clonotype was observed many times. This chain links TRBV20-1 with TRBJ2-5; 8 nucleotides line up with TRBD2. After removal of 6 bases from V and 1 base from J, the junction contained 10 bases not matched to a gene. The CDR3 consists of 15 residues. Germline V gene lookup returns CDR1 DFQATT and CDR2 SNEGSKA (reference sequence). The chain's CDR3 is CSATFPGGTQETQYF. In nucleotides, the CDR3 is TGCAGTGCCACGTTCCCGGGGGGGACCCAAGAGACCCAGTACTTC.

The chain joins TRBV27 to TRBJ2-7; TRBD1 aligns across 10 bases. This CDR3 contains 14 residues. In germline, CDR1 is MNHEY, CDR2 SMNVEV (reference sequence). Trimming cost V 6 bases and J 2 bases; bases outside gene matches: 4. In DNA form, the CDR3 reads TGTGCCAGCAGGAGGACAGGGGGAACCTACGAGCAGTACTTC. Encoded protein: CASRRTGGTYEQYF.

This clonotype was seen ten or more times. This chain joins TRBV6-1 and TRBJ1-5, with TRBD1 matching 7 bases. The V gene's germline CDR1 is MNHNS and CDR2 SASEGT. CDR3 length equals 16 residues. V was pared by 8 bases and J by 0 bases, with 10 bases of the junction left unmatched. CDR3 nucleotides: TGTGCCAGCGGCCCCCCAGGGGGGCATAGCAATCAGCCCCAGCATTTT. Translated, it gives CASGPPGGHSNQPQHF.

There are many counts of this clonotype. V gene TRBV11-3 combines with J gene TRBJ2-1, with TRBD2 identical over 7 bases. The V gene end was trimmed by 2 bases and the J gene end by 6 bases; junction bases not matched to a gene: 10. The germline gives CDR1 SGHNT, CDR2 YENEEA. The CDR3 loop spans 16 amino acids. CDR3 in DNA: TGTGCCAGCAGCTTAAATGGGCTAGCGGAACTCAATGAGCAGTTCTTC. The encoded protein is CASSLNGLAELNEQFF.

CDR3 sequence reads: CASSPGLWNQPQHF. For the CDR3, the DNA is TGTGCCAGCAGTCCAGGCTTGTGGAATCAGCCCCAGCATTTT. This rearrangement joins TRBV2 to TRBJ1-5; D is uncertain. This CDR3 is built from 14 residues. The V end was cut by 5 bases, the J end by 4 bases, with 12 bases between. Germline V gene sequence: CDR1 SNHLY, CDR2 FYNNEI.

The chain combines TRBV18 with TRBJ2-2, with TRBD2 matching 7 bases. Germline CDR1 is KGHSH and CDR2 is LQKENI. V lost 5 bases and J lost 1; bases outside the gene matches: 7. CDR3 size: 16 residues. CDR3 amino acids: CASSSSSGVNTGELFF. Here the CDR3 DNA reads TGTGCCAGCTCATCCTCTAGCGGCGTGAACACCGGGGAGCTGTTTTTT.

The rearrangement links TRBV20-1 to TRBJ2-3, with 15 positions matching TRBD2. The CDR3 runs 17 residues. Germline V lookup: CDR1 DFQATT, CDR2 SNEGSKA (reference sequence). J lost 4 bases, V lost 3 bases, and 8 bases had no gene match. CDR3 DNA sequence: TGCAGTGCTAGGGGGACTAGCGGGAGGTTTATAGCAGATACGCAGTATTTT. Its translation: CSARGTSGRFIADTQYF.

V usage is TRBV20-1 and J usage is TRBJ1-2, with 8 positions matching TRBD1. V was clipped by 0 bases and J by 3 bases; unmatched bases: 6. Germline CDR1 and CDR2: DFQATT and SNEGSKA (reference sequence). This CDR3 is 15 amino acids long. The CDR3 DNA is TGCAGTGCTAGAGATCACCAGGGGGCGGACTATGGCTACACCTTC. This sequence encodes CSARDHQGADYGYTF.

About this clonotype: A read error is possible here, since a much larger clone lies one base away. The chain joins TRBV7-2 to TRBJ2-3; 9 bases fit TRBD2. The ends lost 6 bases at V and 4 bases at J; junction bases unmatched: 14. Germline V gene sequence: CDR1 SGHTA, CDR2 FQGNSA. The length of the CDR3 is 17 residues. CDR3 loop: CASRRTSERWGADTQYF. The CDR3 nucleotides are TGTGCCAGCAGACGGACTAGCGAGAGGTGGGGCGCAGATACGCAGTATTTT.

This clonotype was detected ten times or more. This sequence joins TRBV11-2 and TRBJ2-3, with a weak D call TRBD2 (6 bases). The V gene's germline CDR1 is SGHAT and CDR2 FQNNGV. CDR3 size: 15 residues. V was cut by 3 bases and J by 3 bases, with 13 bases left in between. The CDR3 coding sequence is TGTGCCAGCAGCTTCTACGGGAGTTGGACAGATACGCAGTATTTT. Amino acids: CASSFYGSWTDTQYF.

This clonotype has a handful of counts. The J gene is TRBJ2-7, the V gene TRBV5-4; 9 positions match TRBD1. Germline values: CDR1 SGHNT, CDR2 YYREEE (reference sequence). This CDR3 has 16 residues. V dropped 0 bases and J dropped 3; count of bases not matched to a gene: 7. CDR3 amino acids: CASSLDSGQGFYEQYF. The CDR3 DNA reads TGTGCCAGCAGCTTGGATTCGGGACAGGGATTCTACGAGCAGTACTTC. The full variable domain, in which reference TRBV5-4 and TRBJ2-7 provide the parts outside the CDR3, is ETGVTQSPTHLIKTRGQQVTLRCSSQSGHNTVSWYQQALGQGPQFIFQYYREEENGRGNFPPRFSGLQFPNYSSELNVNALELDDSALYLCASSLDSGQGFYEQYFGPGTRLTVT.

In this sample, this clonotype turned up many times. The V call is TRBV20-1, the J call TRBJ1-1; possibly TRBD1 for D (5 bases). CDR1 and CDR2 (germline): DFQATT, SNEGSKA (reference sequence). CDR3 length equals 13 residues. The germline V and J ends were trimmed by 6 bases and 4 bases, with 15 bases remaining between them. CDR3 nucleotides: TGCAGTGCGCCATATGGGGGGATCACTGAAGCTTTCTTT. Protein sequence: CSAPYGGITEAFF.

The table lists this clonotype with a few counts. The rearrangement links TRBV2 to TRBJ2-7, with D tentatively TRBD1 or TRBD2 (6 bases each). The V gene lost 10 bases and the J gene lost 3 bases, with 37 bases spanning the gap. This CDR3 region has 20 residues. Germline CDR1 reads SNHLY; CDR2 reads FYNNEI. The DNA of the CDR3 is TGTGCCAAGAGGATCGAGTCATGGGGGGCTATTAGAAATGCCGACTACGAGCAGTACTTC. This encodes CAKRIESWGAIRNADYEQYF.

The genes are TRBV5-1 and TRBJ1-1; D is ambiguous. V lost 5 bases to trimming and J lost 6 bases, with 8 bases between them. Germline CDR1 is SGHRS and CDR2 is YFSETQ. The CDR3 has 11 amino acids. As DNA, the CDR3 is TGCGCCAGCAGAGGCGAGGCTGAAGCTTTCTTT. This encodes CASRGEAEAFF.

This clonotype came up a few times. The chain recombines TRBV10-1 with TRBJ2-1; 11 bases are shared with TRBD2. Germline V CDR1 and CDR2: WNHNN, SYGVQD (reference sequence). This CDR3 has 16 residues. Trimming at V came to 0 bases and at J to 8 bases, leaving 6 bases not matched to a gene. CDR3 DNA sequence: TGCGCCAGCAGTGAGTCGGCTAGCGGGAGGTCCGATGAGCAGTTCTTC. The encoded protein is CASSESASGRSDEQFF.

This clonotype was detected many times. The gene calls are TRBV12-3 or TRBV12-4 and TRBJ2-1; 14 bases are shared with TRBD2. The CDR3 has 16 amino acids. Losses at the gene ends were 5 bases for V and 6 bases for J; bases not matched to a gene: 6. This CDR3 reads CASSPRLAGGGNEQFF. The CDR3 DNA follows: TGTGCCAGCAGTCCCCGACTAGCGGGAGGGGGCAATGAGCAGTTCTTC.

The chain joins TRBV20-1 to TRBJ2-7; 7 nucleotides agree with TRBD2. Germline V gives CDR1 DFQATT, CDR2 SNEGSKA (reference sequence). The CDR3 length is 14 residues. The J segment lost 7 bases and the V segment lost 1 base, leaving 10 bases of the junction unmatched. The CDR3 here is CSARGFAGELEQYF. DNA of the CDR3: TGCAGTGCTAGAGGGTTCGCGGGAGAGTTAGAGCAGTACTTC.

This clonotype came up many times. This chain connects TRBV5-1 to TRBJ1-2; TRBD1 matches 11 bases. CDR3 length: 14 amino acids. J gave up 5 bases and V 4 bases, and 4 bases lay outside the gene matches. The germline V gene has CDR1 SGHRS and CDR2 YFSETQ. This CDR3 is CASSQGQGAYGYTF. CDR3 bases: TGCGCCAGCAGCCAAGGACAGGGGGCGTATGGCTACACCTTC.

This clonotype was seen more than once but under ten times. The CDR3 spells CASSLISANTGELFF. In nucleotides, the CDR3 is TGTGCCAGCAGCTTAATCTCCGCGAACACCGGGGAGCTGTTTTTT. The rearrangement links TRBV7-3 to TRBJ2-2; D unclear. The germline CDR1 and CDR2 sequences are SGHTA and FQGTGA. This CDR3 is built from 15 residues. V lost 1 base and J lost 0, with 6 bases in between. The variable domain in full, with the rest retrieved from reference TRBV7-3 and TRBJ2-2, is GAGVSQTPSNKVTEKGKYVELRCDPISGHTALYWYRQSLGQGPEFLIYFQGTGAADDSGLPNDRFFAVRPEGSVSTLKIQRTERGDSAVYLCASSLISANTGELFFGEGSRLTVL.

This clonotype was counted ten times or more. The rearrangement uses TRBV7-2 and TRBJ2-3; unclear D gene. Germline CDR1 is SGHTA and CDR2 is FQGNSA. The CDR3 loop spans 13 amino acids. The V end was cut by 1 base, the J end by 6 bases, with 8 bases between. The CDR3 loop reads CASSLGGRDTQYF. The CDR3 DNA is TGTGCCAGCAGCTTAGGCGGACGGGATACGCAGTATTTT.

This clonotype was seen only a few times. The V call is TRBV5-1, the J call TRBJ2-1; the D call may be TRBD1 or TRBD2 (6 bases each). The germline V gene encodes CDR1 SGHRS and CDR2 YFSETQ. V was cut by 1 base and J by 6 bases, with 14 bases left in between. CDR3 size: 15 residues. The CDR3 spells CASSLTGAPANEQFF. The CDR3 DNA sequence: TGCGCCAGCAGCTTGACGGGGGCCCCAGCCAATGAGCAGTTCTTC.

In the case of this clonotype: Being one base from a much bigger clone, this may be a read error. The chain employs TRBV6-2 or TRBV6-3 and TRBJ2-3, with 9 bases matching TRBD2. The CDR3 runs 16 residues. In germline, CDR1 is MNHEY, CDR2 SVGEGT. J gave up 10 bases and V 2 bases, and 13 bases lay outside the gene matches. This CDR3 is CASSYGIAGVRDSQYF. CDR3 sequence (DNA): TGTGCCAGCAGTTACGGGATAGCGGGAGTCAGGGATTCGCAGTATTTT.

V usage is TRBV20-1 and J usage is TRBJ2-2, with 8 bases matching TRBD2. Germline V gene lookup returns CDR1 DFQATT and CDR2 SNEGSKA (reference sequence). With V trimmed by 3 bases and J by 6 bases, 6 bases remained unmatched. The CDR3 runs 14 residues. The CDR3 nucleotides read TGCAGTGCTAGTAGGACTAGCATTGCCGGGGAGCTGTTTTTT. Translating it yields CSASRTSIAGELFF.

This clonotype came up many times. The chain uses TRBV28 and TRBJ2-7; 8 bases line up with TRBD1. V shed 5 bases and J 6 bases; nucleotides not matched to a gene: 9. The germline CDR1 and CDR2 sequences are MDHEN and SYDVKM. CDR3 length: 14 amino acids. CDR3 amino acids: CASSVGGRGLEQYF. As DNA, the CDR3 is TGTGCCAGCAGTGTGGGGGGCAGGGGGCTCGAGCAGTACTTC.

This clonotype was detected many times. The chain carries TRBV6-2 or TRBV6-3 and TRBJ2-1, with D maybe TRBD2 (6 bases). Germline loops: CDR1 MNHEY, CDR2 SVGEGT. The CDR3 has 13 amino acids. V was trimmed by 4 bases and J by 9 bases, leaving 13 bases between them. The CDR3 sequence is CASSLRTGSEQFF. CDR3 nucleotides: TGTGCCAGCAGTTTGCGGACCGGGAGTGAGCAGTTCTTC.

The rearrangement links TRBV19 to TRBJ1-5, with 7 positions matching TRBD1. Unmatched junction bases numbered 8, after V lost 3 bases and J lost 0 bases. CDR3 length equals 17 residues. Germline lookup yields CDR1 LNHDA and CDR2 SQIVND (reference sequence). The DNA for the CDR3 is TGTGCCAGTAGTATCGGACAGGTCTCTATTAGCAATCAGCCCCAGCATTTT. Protein product: CASSIGQVSISNQPQHF.

The table lists this clonotype with many counts. This chain joins TRBV27 and TRBJ2-1; D may match TRBD1 or TRBD2 (5 bases each). V was pared by 3 bases and J by 8 bases, with 14 bases between. This CDR3 spans 14 amino acids. CDR1 is MNHEY and CDR2 is SMNVEV in the germline V gene (reference sequence). CDR3 sequence: CASSLFTGLDEQFF. The CDR3 DNA reads TGTGCCAGCAGTTTGTTCACGGGGCTCGATGAGCAGTTCTTC.